This T cell receptor (beta chain) was documented in a study of CD8 T cells in ankylosing spondylitis. Whole-study findings and limits: Disease-linked clones were CD8+ and relatively rare in peripheral blood. A TCR beta motif of eight highly homologous variants appeared characteristic of ankylosing spondylitis blood. Matched ankylosing spondylitis synovial fluid reportedly contained a significantly enriched population of disease-linked clones.

This clonotype was observed many times. Its antigen is still unknown. V lost 3 bases and J 0 bases, leaving 8 bases between the germline ends. This CDR3 region has 14 residues. CDR1 and CDR2 (germline): SGDLS, YYNGEE. Making use of molecular barcodes, quantitative 5'-RACE generated TCR beta libraries. TCRdb reprocessed the 5' RACE reads via MiXCR and lists one record per CDR3 protein. The sample consists of 450,000 to 550,000 distinct CDR3 sequences, roughly 5% of them appearing once. The sample was blood, either unsorted or a sorted T cell fraction (not recorded which). The chain uses TRBV9 and TRBJ2-3; D not resolved. The receptor comes from a male donor with ankylosing spondylitis. CDR3 in DNA: TGTGCCAGCAGCGAAGATCTTAGCACAGATACGCAGTATTTT. As protein: CASSEDLSTDTQYF.